This T cell receptor (beta chain) originates from a study of T cell responses to AZD1222 COVID-19 vaccine (TCRdb year 2021). For the study in its entirety: TCR sequencing covered more than 230 trial participants: approximately 200 given two doses of AZD1222 and 26 given two doses of MenACWY control vaccine. Trial participants were enrolled by age into 18-55, 56-69 and 70-plus year subgroups, with roughly 150, 30 and 60 TCR-sequenced participants respectively. What the work shows at the level of the full study, not this receptor alone: Conclusions about previously exposed vaccinees are limited, since just 6 or 7 AZD1222 recipients were seropositive for SARS-CoV-2 at baseline. CD4 TCRs associated with the vaccine covered the entire spike protein, and the dominant responses were in regions 160-218 and 743-854. Participants were mostly white British, with more females than males. The authors suggested clonal diversity may have been underestimated. Nearly half of unique spike-specific TCRs reportedly recognized epitopes outside regions mutated in the B.1.351 and B.1.1.7 variants. Because no samples from the day 14 peak response were available, repertoires could be characterized only after the peak T cell response. In the small 56-69-year group, the increase in depth fell short of significance, most likely because of low power. Spike-specific TCR breadth and depth rose significantly after two AZD1222 doses compared with day 0 and with MenACWY recipients.

Its CDR3 holds 15 amino acids, cysteine through phenylalanine. Only CDR3 DNA is held: 45 bases, read in frame from base 1. Between the V and J ends, shortened by 4 bases and 8 bases respectively, the junction contains 21 bases. CDR1 SGHRS and CDR2 YFSETQ were looked up in the germline V gene. The CDR3 regions of human TCRbeta chains were analyzed by immunosequencing. In the source study's methods: Repertoire TCRs were checked for matches against a reference library of SARS-CoV-2-specific TCRs that had been generated using the MIRA antigen-specificity platform. Breadth was defined as the fraction of unique TCRs that were SARS-CoV-2-associated. Depth was defined as the fraction of total T cells that were SARS-CoV-2-associated. Using the MIRA data, each spike-specific TCR was assigned both to the spike region to which the TCR was reactive and to a CD4 or CD8 class. Log10-transformed breadth and depth values were compared by one-way ANOVA with Sidak's multiple comparisons tests. TCRdb took over this immuneACCESS table, retaining in-frame rearrangements with V and J assigned. Such tables are incomplete; in checked studies, under half of the missing clones stem from an unresolved V gene, and the remainder is unexplained. That table gives V, J and clone size, and the DNA gave D and trimming. In all, the sample holds 150,000 or so clones, and about 92% of those were seen once. The top ten clonotypes cover under 1.2% of the sample.

The time point tag for this specimen amounts to: about 28 days (+/-7) after the second vaccine dose. AZD1222 recipients whose second dose came at about 4 weeks and those whose second dose came at about 12 weeks were combined into one group, since spike-specific TCR depth and breadth did not differ between the two schedules. Vaccinee samples were obtained from the UK trials COV001 and COV002, which included a single-blind randomized controlled phase 2/3 trial of AZD1222 (ChAdOx1 nCoV-19) in healthy adults. For TCRbeta chain sequencing, PBMC samples from trial participants were taken at day 0 and at day 28 after the second dose. With regard to this clone: Its antigen specificity is not known. Nothing much larger sits one base from this clone, and base qualities are not available.

The specimen was peripheral blood, collected 28 days after the second AZD1222 dose. The chain employs TRBV5-1 and TRBJ1-2; tentative D gene TRBD1, with 6 bases matching. This receptor was obtained from an adult who received the AZD1222 COVID-19 vaccine. The sequenced DNA: TGCGCCAGCAGCCGCAACCGGGACAATCTTGAGGGCTACACCTTC. This is translated as CASSRNRDNLEGYTF.